These 28 T cell receptor beta chains share one sample of origin, sequenced in a study of Ad26.COV2.S vaccination and SARS-CoV-2 variants. Sequencing used immunoSEQ multiplex PCR; TCRdb keeps in-frame clones, though not all of them. The profile shows about 180,000 clones, 87% of them singletons. The sequencing used peripheral blood, collected after recovery from COVID-19. These receptor sequences come from a human donor who had recovered from COVID-19.

Written as DNA, the CDR3 is TGCGCCAGCAGCCAAAGGCCGGGCACAGATACGCAGTATTTT. Translating it yields CASSQRPGTDTQYF. This rearrangement joins TRBV4-1 to TRBJ2-3, with D unclear. Germline lookup yields CDR1 MGHRA and CDR2 YSYEKL. Deletions cut 2 bases from V and 1 base from J, with 7 bases between. The CDR3 sequence is 14 residues long.

The J gene is TRBJ2-7, the V gene TRBV11-2; D is undetermined. V shed 3 bases and J shed 2 bases, with 5 bases lying between them. CDR1 is SGHAT and CDR2 is FQNNGV in the germline V gene. This CDR3 comprises 12 residues. This CDR3 reads CASSLLTYEQYF. The CDR3 nucleotides are TGTGCCAGCAGCTTGCTAACCTACGAGCAGTACTTC.

The chain recombines TRBV19 with TRBJ1-1; no firm D call. V was clipped by 7 bases and J by 3 bases, with 15 bases between them. CDR3 length: 14 residues. The germline gives CDR1 LNHDA, CDR2 SQIVND (reference sequence). For the CDR3, the DNA is TGTGCCAGTATTTCTACCTTGGTGGACACTGAAGCTTTCTTT. Protein sequence: CASISTLVDTEAFF.

The chain has TRBV18 and TRBJ1-4, with no clear D. The V end lost 6 bases, the J end lost 3 bases, and 14 bases lay between the germline ends. CDR1 and CDR2 from the germline V gene are KGHSH and LQKENI. This CDR3 spans 15 amino acids. CDR3 residues: CASSLPRPPNEKLFF. In DNA form, the CDR3 reads TGTGCCAGCTCTCTGCCCCGGCCTCCTAATGAAAAACTGTTTTTT.

The chain couples TRBV7-2 to TRBJ2-1, with D perhaps matching TRBD1 (6 bases). Germline-derived CDR1 and CDR2 are SGHTA and FQGNSA. The V gene lost 0 bases and the J gene lost 0 bases, with 9 bases spanning the gap. The CDR3 covers 16 residues. CDR3 sequence (DNA): TGTGCCAGCAGCTTAGCGGGGGCTAGCTCCTACAATGAGCAGTTCTTC. It translates to CASSLAGASSYNEQFF.

V and J are TRBV11-2 and TRBJ2-7, with 7 bases fitting TRBD2. The trim removed 5 bases at V and 0 bases at J, leaving 10 bases unmatched. The CDR3 totals 16 residues. Germline values: CDR1 SGHAT, CDR2 FQNNGV. The DNA of the CDR3 is TGTGCCAGCAGCCCTAGCCCTGGCGGGAGCTCCTACGAGCAGTACTTC. Translating it yields CASSPSPGGSSYEQYF.

CDR3 region: CASRAGTGDETQYF. In DNA form, the CDR3 reads TGCGCCAGCAGGGCCGGGACAGGAGACGAGACCCAGTACTTC. The chain carries TRBV5-1 and TRBJ2-5; 8 bases align to TRBD1. The length of the CDR3 is 14 residues. The junction had 8 bases not matched to a gene; V was cut back by 5 bases and J by 5 bases. Looked up from germline, CDR1 is SGHRS and CDR2 is YFSETQ.

The chain recombines TRBV5-4 with TRBJ2-1; D is possibly TRBD2 (7 bases). CDR3 length equals 15 residues. The germline V gene encodes CDR1 SGHNT and CDR2 YYREEE (reference sequence). Trimming took off 0 bases at V and 6 bases at J, with 13 bases between the two ends. The CDR3 nucleotides read TGTGCCAGCAGCTTGGGGGCAGGGGAGGGCAATGAGCAGTTCTTC. Its translation: CASSLGAGEGNEQFF.

CDR3 DNA: TGTGCCAGCAGCTTGACCTCCGGGACAGCCTCCTACGAGCAGTACTTC. This gives the protein CASSLTSGTASYEQYF. The chain carries TRBV28 and TRBJ2-7, with TRBD1 matching over 7 bases. V lost 6 bases and J lost 0; bases outside the gene matches: 11. This CDR3 contains 16 residues. CDR1 and CDR2 from the germline V gene are MDHEN and SYDVKM.

This rearrangement joins TRBV30 to TRBJ1-2, with D unresolved. This CDR3 spans 13 amino acids. Germline V gene sequence: CDR1 GTSNPN, CDR2 SVGIG (reference sequence). V lost 3 bases, J lost 3 bases, and 11 bases lay in between. The CDR3 sequence is CAWRTSRDYGYTF. The CDR3 region has the DNA TGTGCCTGGAGGACCAGTCGGGACTATGGCTACACCTTC.

The gene calls are TRBV5-1 and TRBJ2-1; TRBD2 might be the D (5 bases). Trimming removed 0 bases from V and 10 bases from J, with 8 bases in between. CDR1 SGHRS and CDR2 YFSETQ come from the germline V gene. This CDR3 comprises 12 residues. In DNA form, the CDR3 reads TGCGCCAGCAGCTTGGACACGGGAGAGCAGTTCTTC. Translation gives CASSLDTGEQFF. Together with reference TRBV5-1 and TRBJ2-1, the CDR3 gives the full variable domain: KAGVTQTPRYLIKTRGQQVTLSCSPISGHRSVSWYQQTPGQGLQFLFEYFSETQRNKGNFPGRFSGRQFSNSRSEMNVSTLELGDSALYLCASSLDTGEQFFGPGTRLTVL.

The V call is TRBV6-5, the J call TRBJ2-3; tentatively, D is TRBD1 (5 bases). The V end lost 2 bases, the J end lost 4 bases, and 13 bases lay between the germline ends. The CDR3 is 15 residues long. The germline V gene has CDR1 MNHEY and CDR2 SVGAGI. Here the CDR3 DNA reads TGTGCCAGCAGTTACAGGGGTCCTCTCGCAGATACGCAGTATTTT. This translates into CASSYRGPLADTQYF.

This chain links TRBV12-3 or TRBV12-4 with TRBJ2-1; no firm D call. The germline V and J ends were trimmed by 5 bases and 4 bases, with 6 bases remaining between them. CDR3 length: 12 amino acids. The CDR3 coding sequence is TGTGCCAGCAGTCCGCAATACAATGAGCAGTTCTTC. Protein product: CASSPQYNEQFF.

The rearrangement links TRBV9 to TRBJ1-4; D is undetermined. CDR1 and CDR2 from the germline V gene are SGDLS and YYNGEE. The CDR3 loop spans 15 amino acids. Trimming stripped 4 bases from V and 5 bases from J, with 15 bases between. CDR3 loop: CASSPSAGSNEKLFF. DNA for the CDR3: TGTGCCAGCAGCCCATCGGCGGGCAGCAATGAAAAACTGTTTTTT.

This clone appeared a single time. This chain uses TRBV6-6 with TRBJ1-5; D unresolved. Deletions cut 2 bases from V and 4 bases from J, with 6 bases between. Per germline, CDR1 MNHNY and CDR2 SVGAGI (reference sequence). CDR3 length equals 13 residues. CDR3 nucleotides: TGTGCCAGCAGTTACCTCTATAATCAGCCCCAGCATTTT. Residues: CASSYLYNQPQHF.

This chain links TRBV15 with TRBJ2-2, with D perhaps assigned TRBD1 or TRBD2 (5 bases each). Deletions cut 8 bases from V and 1 base from J, with 8 bases between. The CDR3 consists of 13 residues. Germline V gene data show CDR1 as LNHNV and CDR2 as YYDKDF (reference sequence). The CDR3 bases are TGTGCCACCGCTGGGGGGAACACCGGGGAGCTGTTTTTT. Amino acid sequence: CATAGGNTGELFF.

V gene TRBV9 combines with J gene TRBJ2-5; D unresolved. Germline lookup yields CDR1 SGDLS and CDR2 YYNGEE. Trimming left V 0 bases short and J 1 base short, with 10 bases between. CDR3 length: 15 amino acids. CDR3 bases: TGTGCCAGCAGCGTAGCAATCGTTACCCAAGAGACCCAGTACTTC. Its protein is CASSVAIVTQETQYF.

Written as DNA, the CDR3 is TGTGCCAGTAGTATAGGGCGGGGGCCCCTGTTCGAGCAGTACTTC. Residues: CASSIGRGPLFEQYF. The V call is TRBV19, the J call TRBJ2-7, with D possibly being TRBD2 (7 bases). CDR1 LNHDA and CDR2 SQIVND come from the germline V gene (reference sequence). V was pared by 1 base and J by 6 bases, with 16 bases between. CDR3 length: 15 amino acids.

The chain uses TRBV2 and TRBJ2-3; perhaps TRBD1 as D (5 bases). Germline V gives CDR1 SNHLY, CDR2 FYNNEI. Deletions cut 8 bases from V and 5 bases from J, with 14 bases between. The CDR3 contains 13 residues. CDR3 residues: CASSREIGDTQYF. The DNA for the CDR3 is TGTGCCAGCTCCAGGGAAATCGGAGATACGCAGTATTTT.

The chain combines TRBV7-2 with TRBJ2-5, with TRBD2 identical over 9 bases. The CDR3 consists of 15 residues. Germline assignment: CDR1 SGHTA and CDR2 FQGNSA. J lost 10 bases, V lost 5 bases, and 14 bases had no gene match. DNA for the CDR3: TGTGCCAGCAGCCCTCCGGGACTAGCCCGAGTAGGCCAGTACTTC. It translates to CASSPPGLARVGQYF.

A single count supports this clone. This chain uses TRBV4-1 with TRBJ2-7, with 8 bases lining up with TRBD1. CDR1 and CDR2 (germline): MGHRA, YSYEKL. The CDR3 sequence is 13 residues long. With V trimmed by 4 bases and J by 4 bases, 3 bases remained unmatched. The CDR3 DNA sequence: TGCGCCAGCAGCCTCAGGGGGCGGTACGAGCAGTACTTC. Protein product: CASSLRGRYEQYF.

This chain links TRBV6-5 with TRBJ1-5; no reliable D call. V lost 4 bases and J lost 0, with 13 bases in between. Per the germline V gene, CDR1 is MNHEY and CDR2 is SVGAGI. This CDR3 region has 16 residues. The CDR3 sequence is CASSSRTGPSNQPQHF. The CDR3 nucleotides read TGTGCCAGCAGTTCCCGTACCGGGCCTAGCAATCAGCCCCAGCATTTT.

The chain employs TRBV7-9 and TRBJ2-3; 7 bases match TRBD1. V was clipped by 5 bases and J by 7 bases; unmatched bases: 9. Germline CDR1 and CDR2: SEHNR and FQNEAQ (reference sequence). The CDR3 runs to 14 residues. In DNA form, the CDR3 reads TGTGCCAGCAGCCCTCCCTCGACAGGGAATACGCAGTATTTT. Translating gives CASSPPSTGNTQYF.

For the CDR3, the DNA is TGTGCCAGCAGTACAAATCTCTACGAGCAGTACTTC. Protein product: CASSTNLYEQYF. The chain has TRBV28 and TRBJ2-7, with unresolved D. The CDR3 spans 12 residues. Trimming took 5 bases from V and 3 from J, leaving 8 bases between them. Germline V gene sequence: CDR1 MDHEN, CDR2 SYDVKM.

V and J are TRBV30 and TRBJ2-3; no reliable D call. CDR1 is GTSNPN and CDR2 is SVGIG in the germline V gene (reference sequence). The CDR3 covers 13 residues. V was pared by 0 bases and J by 6 bases, with 10 bases between. As DNA, the CDR3 is TGTGCCTGGAGTGTACACCTCCCGGATACGCAGTATTTT. Translation: CAWSVHLPDTQYF. Based on the CDR3 plus reference TRBV30 and TRBJ2-3, the full variable domain is SQTIHQWPATLVQPVGSPLSLECTVEGTSNPNLYWYRQAAGRGLQLLFYSVGIGQISSEVPQNLSASRPQDRQFILSSKKLLLSDSGFYLCAWSVHLPDTQYFGPGTRLTVL.

This clone was picked up one time. V and J are TRBV10-3 and TRBJ2-5, with D possibly being TRBD1 (6 bases). This CDR3 has 16 amino acids. Trimming took off 0 bases at V and 1 base at J, with 12 bases between the two ends. Per germline, CDR1 ENHRY and CDR2 SYGVKD. Written as DNA, the CDR3 is TGTGCCATCAGTGAGTCGCAGGACAGTTCCCAAGAGACCCAGTACTTC. Protein product: CAISESQDSSQETQYF.

This clone was recorded a few times. The V gene is TRBV7-2, the J gene TRBJ2-7; no firm D call. This CDR3 is built from 13 residues. Trimming removed 1 base at V and 5 bases at J, with 9 bases between. Germline CDR1 is SGHTA and CDR2 is FQGNSA. The CDR3 DNA sequence: TGTGCCAGCAGCTTAGTTGTTGACAACGAGCAGTACTTC. It codes for CASSLVVDNEQYF.

The gene calls are TRBV7-2 and TRBJ2-2; D may be TRBD2 (6 bases). Looked up from germline, CDR1 is SGHTA and CDR2 is FQGNSA. The germline V and J ends were trimmed by 3 bases and 7 bases, with 12 bases remaining between them. CDR3 size: 14 residues. The CDR3 DNA follows: TGTGCCAGCAGCTTGGAGGGCTTGGGCGGGGAGCTGTTTTTT. Translation gives CASSLEGLGGELFF. Full variable domain (rest looked up from reference TRBV7-2 and TRBJ2-2): GAGVSQSPSNKVTEKGKDVELRCDPISGHTALYWYRQSLGQGLEFLIYFQGNSAPDKSGLPSDRFSAERTGGSVSTLTIQRTQQEDSAVYLCASSLEGLGGELFFGEGSRLTVL.